Below, one TCR beta chain is given with its context. Its antigen is as yet unknown. This record comes from a study of cytomegalovirus exposure and HLA in healthy donors. Study summary: Caucasian-associated ancestry cluster membership applied to approximately 84% of approximately 400 genotyped donors. Findings and limits, study-wide: In a later analysis, productive TCRs from donors in an Asian-associated ancestry cluster reportedly carried fewer N-insertions than the cohort mean.

A multiplex PCR was run with 60 Vbeta primers and 13 Jbeta primers. Assay: immunoSEQ multiplex PCR; the TCRdb copy retains only in-frame clones and omits some. The sample contains 95,000 to 100,000 clones, roughly three quarters of which appear only once. This CDR3 is built from 11 residues. The V gene's germline CDR1 is DFQATT and CDR2 SNEGSKA (reference sequence). Trimming shortened V by 6 bases and J by 9 bases, and 13 bases separated the two germline ends. This TCR came from a middle-aged man in good health and CMV-seronegative. The V gene is TRBV20-1, the J gene TRBJ2-3, with D possibly being TRBD1 (6 bases). Sequencing used PBMCs. The chain's CDR3 is CSASPGHTQYF. CDR3 nucleotide sequence: TGCAGTGCCTCGCCGGGACACACGCAGTATTTT.